The 32 T cell receptor beta chains listed next were all sequenced from one sample in a study of beta chain features in type 1 diabetes. No antigen is known for these receptors. Reverse transcription of all isolated RNA meant that expressed TCRB transcripts were sequenced. The repertoire was sequenced with immunoSEQ multiplex PCR; TCRdb's copy has only in-frame clones and lacks some. The sample contains a few hundred thousand clones, over 9% of which appear only once. Findings of the study overall: Significant though moderate, a shortening of TCRB CDR3s appeared in all four CD4+ subsets of Type 1 diabetes patients.

Sequenced: central memory CD4+ T cells from blood. Receptors originate from a young man with type 1 diabetes.

This clone was seen many times. The V gene is TRBV7-9, the J gene TRBJ2-6; D ambiguous. CDR3 length equals 12 residues. The germline CDR1 and CDR2 sequences are SEHNR and FQNEAQ (reference sequence). V lost 8 bases and J lost 0, with 2 bases in between. The CDR3 loop reads CASGSGANVLTF. CDR3 nucleotide sequence: TGTGCCAGCGGCTCTGGGGCCAACGTCCTGACTTTC.

There are a few counts of this clone. This chain joins TRBV28 and TRBJ2-7; 8 nucleotides align to TRBD2. This CDR3 is 15 amino acids long. Germline CDR1 reads MDHEN; CDR2 reads SYDVKM. The trim removed 7 bases at V and 0 bases at J, leaving 8 bases unmatched. The CDR3 sequence is CASIPGSGTSYEQYF. In DNA form, the CDR3 reads TGTGCCAGCATACCAGGTAGCGGGACCTCCTACGAGCAGTACTTC.

This clone was counted at least ten times. This chain uses TRBV19 with TRBJ2-7, with 7 bases fitting TRBD1. Germline trimming cut 4 bases from V and 2 bases from J; bases unmatched to any gene: 2. The CDR3 loop spans 13 amino acids. Germline CDR1 is LNHDA and CDR2 is SQIVND (reference sequence). The CDR3 nucleotides are TGTGCCAGTAGTAGGGACAGCACCTACGAGCAGTACTTC. As protein: CASSRDSTYEQYF.

As for this clone: Sequence at one end of the junction differs from germline and may be a read error. The CDR3 coding sequence is TGTACCAGCAGTTTTCAGGGGGACTATGGCTACACCTTC. Amino acid sequence: CTSSFQGDYGYTF. The chain uses TRBV27 and TRBJ1-2; 7 bases map to TRBD1. Germline values: CDR1 MNHEY, CDR2 SMNVEV (reference sequence). The CDR3 has 13 residues.

The chain links TRBV7-8 to TRBJ2-7; no reliable D call. This CDR3 is built from 11 residues. Trimming cost V 3 bases and J 5 bases, with 5 bases left between them. Germline CDR1 is SGHVS and CDR2 is FQNEAQ. The CDR3 spells CASSFSDEQYF. The CDR3 nucleotides read TGTGCCAGCAGCTTTAGTGACGAGCAGTACTTC. Based on the CDR3 plus reference TRBV7-8 and TRBJ2-7, the full variable domain is GAGVSQSPRYKVAKRGQDVALRCDPISGHVSLFWYQQALGQGPEFLTYFQNEAQLDKSGLPSDRFFAERPEGSVSTLKIQRTQQEDSAVYLCASSFSDEQYFGPGTRLTVT.

This clone was detected a few times. The rearrangement uses TRBV4-1 and TRBJ2-6, with TRBD1 identical over 7 bases. Germline lookup yields CDR1 MGHRA and CDR2 YSYEKL. This CDR3 comprises 18 residues. Trimming cost V 1 base and J 0 bases; bases outside gene matches: 6. Here the CDR3 reads CASSQGLQGTSGANVLTF. As DNA, the CDR3 is TGCGCCAGCAGCCAAGGTTTACAGGGGACCTCTGGGGCCAACGTCCTGACTTTC.

This clone was seen a handful of times. V and J are TRBV5-4 and TRBJ2-3; 13 nucleotides line up with TRBD2. Germline values: CDR1 SGHNT, CDR2 YYREEE (reference sequence). This CDR3 has 16 residues. After removal of 2 bases from V and 2 bases from J, the junction contained 2 bases not matched to a gene. The CDR3 protein is CASSLGTSGVTDTQYF. The CDR3 coding sequence is TGTGCCAGCAGCTTAGGGACTAGCGGGGTCACAGATACGCAGTATTTT.

Of note for this clone: One end of the junction is discordant with germline, which a read error may explain. The chain couples TRBV7-9 to TRBJ1-2, with 9 bases matching TRBD1. Germline loops: CDR1 SEHNR, CDR2 FQNEAQ (reference sequence). The CDR3 has 15 residues. Written as DNA, the CDR3 is TGTGCCAGCACCTTACCGGGACAGGGAAGGTATGGCTACACCTTC. Its translation: CASTLPGQGRYGYTF. The complete variable domain, with remaining parts taken from reference TRBV7-9 and TRBJ1-2, reads DTGVSQNPRHKITKRGQNVTFRCDPISEHNRLYWYRQTLGQGPEFLTYFQNEAQLEKSRLLSDRFSAERPKGSFSTLEIQRTEQGDSAMYLCASTLPGQGRYGYTFGSGTRLTVV.

This clone appeared a few times. The chain is built from TRBV7-9 and TRBJ2-7, with 8 bases lining up with TRBD2. Germline assignment: CDR1 SEHNR and CDR2 FQNEAQ (reference sequence). This CDR3 spans 15 amino acids. Germline trimming cut 5 bases from V and 0 bases from J; bases unmatched to any gene: 6. The CDR3 bases are TGTGCCAGCAGCAAACTAGCGGTAAGCTCCTACGAGCAGTACTTC. It is translated as CASSKLAVSSYEQYF.

This clone was counted many times. The rearrangement joins TRBV28 to TRBJ1-3; D is undetermined. CDR1 MDHEN and CDR2 SYDVKM come from the germline V gene. V gave up 0 bases and J gave up 6 bases, with 12 bases separating them. The CDR3 contains 15 residues. In DNA, the CDR3 is TGTGCCAGCAGTTTATGGCGGCAGTTAGTAAACACCATATATTTT. It encodes CASSLWRQLVNTIYF.

The sample holds a few counts of this clone. The rearrangement links TRBV30 to TRBJ2-7; maybe TRBD1 (5 bases). V lost 4 bases and J 0 bases, leaving 16 bases between the germline ends. CDR1 is GTSNPN, CDR2 SVGIG, per germline (reference sequence). The length of the CDR3 is 15 residues. The CDR3: CAWTLSGSISYEQYF. CDR3 DNA sequence: TGTGCCTGGACCCTTTCAGGGTCGATCTCCTACGAGCAGTACTTC.

The chain is built from TRBV27 and TRBJ1-4, with D maybe TRBD1 (5 bases). This CDR3 comprises 14 residues. V lost 5 bases, J lost 2 bases, and 9 bases lay in between. Germline CDR1 reads MNHEY; CDR2 reads SMNVEV (reference sequence). The CDR3 is CASSAWGTNEKLFF. The CDR3 DNA sequence: TGTGCCAGCAGTGCCTGGGGGACTAATGAAAAACTGTTTTTT.

CDR3 protein: CASSLLRGQGNTGELFF. The CDR3 nucleotides read TGTGCCAGCAGCTTGCTTAGGGGACAGGGGAACACCGGGGAGCTGTTTTTT. V is TRBV5-4 and J is TRBJ2-2; 9 bases are shared with TRBD1. The CDR3 runs to 17 residues. With 1 base clipped from V and 1 base from J, the junction kept 5 bases outside the gene matches. Per germline, CDR1 SGHNT and CDR2 YYREEE (reference sequence).

This rearrangement joins TRBV11-3 to TRBJ2-3; the match to TRBD2 covers 8 bases. The CDR3 length is 15 residues. The trim removed 2 bases at V and 4 bases at J, leaving 5 bases unmatched. The germline gives CDR1 SGHNT, CDR2 YENEEA. The CDR3 spells CASSLKGLEADTQYF. DNA of the CDR3: TGTGCCAGCAGCTTAAAGGGACTAGAGGCAGATACGCAGTATTTT.

The chain links TRBV28 to TRBJ2-3; 12 bases map to TRBD2. Germline V gives CDR1 MDHEN, CDR2 SYDVKM. The CDR3 contains 17 residues. V shed 5 bases, J shed 2 bases, and the junction held 8 bases outside the gene matches. DNA of the CDR3: TGTGCCAGCAGTCGGCTGACTAGCGGGAGATTCACAGATACGCAGTATTTT. It codes for CASSRLTSGRFTDTQYF.

This clone was picked up a small number of times. The sample contains more than one DNA sequence encoding this CDR3. The V call is TRBV4-1, the J call TRBJ1-2, with 7 nucleotides matching TRBD1. From germline, CDR1 is MGHRA and CDR2 YSYEKL. With 1 base clipped from V and 5 bases from J, the junction kept 7 bases outside the gene matches. This CDR3 has 15 amino acids. The CDR3 bases are TGCGCCAGCAGCCAAGCTACAGGGGAGGCATATGGCTACACCTTC. It translates to CASSQATGEAYGYTF.

J is TRBJ2-3 and V is TRBV28; weak D call: TRBD2 (6 bases). V lost 5 bases, J lost 3 bases, and 18 bases lay in between. CDR1 is MDHEN, CDR2 SYDVKM, per germline. This CDR3 is 16 amino acids long. The CDR3 is CASSLQRAHGTDTQYF. Written as DNA, the CDR3 is TGTGCCAGCAGTCTACAGCGGGCACACGGAACAGATACGCAGTATTTT.

The chain uses TRBV7-2 and TRBJ2-5, with D tentatively TRBD2 (6 bases). V was pared by 4 bases and J by 1 base, with 10 bases between. CDR3 length: 14 residues. Germline V gene sequence: CDR1 SGHTA, CDR2 FQGNSA. The chain's CDR3 is CASSSWGGQETQYF. The CDR3 coding sequence is TGTGCCAGCAGCTCCTGGGGAGGCCAAGAGACCCAGTACTTC.

J is TRBJ2-3 and V is TRBV7-2, with 9 bases that match TRBD2. The germline gives CDR1 SGHTA, CDR2 FQGNSA. CDR3 length equals 15 residues. Trimming removed 1 base from V and 5 bases from J; junction bases left unmatched: 4. The CDR3, as DNA: TGTGCCAGCAGCTTAGTAATGACTAGCGGAGATACGCAGTATTTT. Residues: CASSLVMTSGDTQYF.

This clone has at least ten counts. The rearrangement joins TRBV7-6 to TRBJ2-3; the match to TRBD2 covers 12 bases. The CDR3 consists of 16 residues. Germline V gives CDR1 SGHVS, CDR2 FNYEAQ. V shed 5 bases, J shed 0 bases, and the junction held 3 bases outside the gene matches. The DNA of the CDR3 is TGTGCCAGCAGCCTCGGGACTAGCGGGAGCACAGATACGCAGTATTTT. Translating it yields CASSLGTSGSTDTQYF.

This clone came up a few times. The V and J genes are TRBV2 and TRBJ2-3; no firm D call. The CDR3 has 13 amino acids. CDR1 and CDR2 from the germline V gene are SNHLY and FYNNEI. Trimming pared 7 bases from V and 1 base from J, leaving 9 bases between. CDR3 sequence (DNA): TGTGCCAGCAATATTCAGGGCACAGATACGCAGTATTTT. Translated: CASNIQGTDTQYF.

This clone was counted a few times. This rearrangement joins TRBV29-1 to TRBJ2-5; 12 bases align to TRBD2. The V gene's germline CDR1 is SQVTM and CDR2 ANQGSEA. With V trimmed by 0 bases and J by 4 bases, 0 bases remained unmatched. This CDR3 is built from 14 residues. In DNA, the CDR3 is TGCAGCGTTGAAGAGGGACTAGCGGGAGAGACCCAGTACTTC. It specifies CSVEEGLAGETQYF.

This clone was recorded a few times. The gene calls are TRBV6-5 and TRBJ1-3; D is unclear. V lost 0 bases, J lost 9 bases, and 15 bases lay in between. Per the germline V gene, CDR1 is MNHEY and CDR2 is SVGAGI. The CDR3 sequence is 15 residues long. Written as DNA, the CDR3 is TGTGCCAGCAGTTACTCTAGGGCCGAGCCGGGCACCATATATTTT. It yields the protein CASSYSRAEPGTIYF.

The chain uses TRBV18 and TRBJ2-6; D gene ambiguous. The V and J ends lost 6 bases and 4 bases respectively, with 16 bases between them. Germline values: CDR1 KGHSH, CDR2 LQKENI. This CDR3 is built from 16 residues. The CDR3 region has the DNA TGTGCCAGCTCCGCTCTACAACTTGCCGGGGCCAACGTCCTGACTTTC. Protein: CASSALQLAGANVLTF.

This clone was counted a few times. The likely explanation is a read error, given a far larger clone one base away. The chain has TRBV7-8 and TRBJ2-5; D remains ambiguous. The CDR3 covers 14 residues. The V gene's germline CDR1 is SGHVS and CDR2 FQNEAQ. V dropped 1 base and J dropped 5 bases, with 11 bases sitting between them. CDR3 DNA sequence: TGTGCCAGCAGCTTAGATCTCTGGGCGGAGACCCAGTACTTC. Residues: CASSLDLWAETQYF.

In this sample, this clone turned up many times. The V and J genes are TRBV11-3 and TRBJ2-1, with a tentative D call TRBD1 (5 bases). The CDR3 loop spans 14 amino acids. Germline V gene sequence: CDR1 SGHNT, CDR2 YENEEA. Trimming removed 3 bases from V and 5 bases from J, with 11 bases in between. CDR3 DNA: TGTGCCAGCAGCTTCTCAGGGAAAAACAATGAGCAGTTCTTC. Translated, it gives CASSFSGKNNEQFF.

This clone was picked up many times. Other nucleotide sequences in the sample specify the same CDR3. The chain uses TRBV6-6 and TRBJ1-5, with TRBD1 as a possible D gene (6 bases). This CDR3 is built from 14 residues. Deletions cut 6 bases from V and 1 base from J, with 10 bases between. Per the germline V gene, CDR1 is MNHNY and CDR2 is SVGAGI (reference sequence). CDR3 region: CASRPDRSNQPQHF. DNA of the CDR3: TGTGCCAGCAGACCTGACAGGAGCAATCAGCCCCAGCATTTT.

The gene calls are TRBV10-3 and TRBJ1-2, with TRBD1 as a possible D gene (5 bases). Germline values: CDR1 ENHRY, CDR2 SYGVKD. With 3 bases removed from V and 7 bases from J, the gap between germline ends came to 12 bases. The length of the CDR3 is 13 residues. The CDR3 DNA follows: TGTGCCATCAGTGATGGGGCCCCAAGTGGCTACACCTTC. This sequence encodes CAISDGAPSGYTF.

The CDR3, as DNA: TGCAGCTCCCGGGGAGATACCTACAATGAGCAGTTCTTC. Translating gives CSSRGDTYNEQFF. V is TRBV29-1 and J is TRBJ2-1; D is possibly TRBD2 (5 bases). CDR3 size: 13 residues. The V and J ends lost 8 bases and 2 bases respectively, with 13 bases between them. CDR1 and CDR2 (germline): SQVTM, ANQGSEA.

The sample holds a few counts of this clone. The V and J genes are TRBV6-6 and TRBJ2-1, with TRBD2 matching 12 bases. Germline CDR1 is MNHNY and CDR2 is SVGAGI (reference sequence). The J segment lost 7 bases and the V segment lost 1 base, leaving 2 bases of the junction unmatched. This CDR3 is 15 amino acids long. The CDR3 nucleotides read TGTGCCAGCAGTTACTGGACTAGCGGGAAGAATGAGCAGTTCTTC. Amino acid sequence: CASSYWTSGKNEQFF.

The chain links TRBV10-3 to TRBJ2-7, with D tentatively TRBD1 or TRBD2 (5 bases each). Germline-derived CDR1 and CDR2 are ENHRY and SYGVKD. The CDR3 has 14 residues. V was trimmed by 3 bases and J by 6 bases, leaving 15 bases between them. The CDR3 DNA is TGTGCCATCAGTGAATGGGGGAATGGAGCCGAGCAGTACTTC. It is translated as CAISEWGNGAEQYF.

J is TRBJ2-1 and V is TRBV5-1, with TRBD2 identical over 13 bases. The germline V gene has CDR1 SGHRS and CDR2 YFSETQ. The CDR3 has 16 amino acids. V dropped 4 bases and J dropped 7; count of bases not matched to a gene: 8. The CDR3: CASSLGLAGPANEQFF. The CDR3, as DNA: TGCGCCAGCAGCCTGGGACTAGCGGGGCCGGCGAATGAGCAGTTCTTC.